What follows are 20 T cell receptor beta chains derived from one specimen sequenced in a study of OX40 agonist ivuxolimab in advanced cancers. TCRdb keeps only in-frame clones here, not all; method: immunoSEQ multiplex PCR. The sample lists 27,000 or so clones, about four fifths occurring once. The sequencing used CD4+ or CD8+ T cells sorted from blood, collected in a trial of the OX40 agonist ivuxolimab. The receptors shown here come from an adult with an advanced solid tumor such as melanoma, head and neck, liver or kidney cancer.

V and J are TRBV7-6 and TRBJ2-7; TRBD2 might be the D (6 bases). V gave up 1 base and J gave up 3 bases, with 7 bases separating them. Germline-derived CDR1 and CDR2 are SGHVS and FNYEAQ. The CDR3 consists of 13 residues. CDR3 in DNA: TGTGCCAGCAGCTTAGGTAGCGGCTACGAGCAGTACTTC. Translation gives CASSLGSGYEQYF.

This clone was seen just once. The DNA for the CDR3 is TGTGCCAGCAGCTTAGCGGGGAATGAGCAGTTCTTC. It is translated as CASSLAGNEQFF. The chain carries TRBV5-4 and TRBJ2-1; TRBD2 matches at 7 bases. CDR1 and CDR2 (germline): SGHNT, YYREEE (reference sequence). V shed 2 bases and J 7 bases; nucleotides not matched to a gene: 0. The CDR3 is 12 amino acids. The full variable domain, rest sourced from reference TRBV5-4 and TRBJ2-1, is ETGVTQSPTHLIKTRGQQVTLRCSSQSGHNTVSWYQQALGQGPQFIFQYYREEENGRGNFPPRFSGLQFPNYSSELNVNALELDDSALYLCASSLAGNEQFFGPGTRLTVL.

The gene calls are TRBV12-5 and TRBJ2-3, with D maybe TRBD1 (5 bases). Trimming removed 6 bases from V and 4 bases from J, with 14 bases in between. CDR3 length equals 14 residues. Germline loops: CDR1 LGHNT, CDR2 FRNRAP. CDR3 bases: TGTGCTAGTGGCCCCGAAGACAGCCCAGATACGCAGTATTTT. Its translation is CASGPEDSPDTQYF.

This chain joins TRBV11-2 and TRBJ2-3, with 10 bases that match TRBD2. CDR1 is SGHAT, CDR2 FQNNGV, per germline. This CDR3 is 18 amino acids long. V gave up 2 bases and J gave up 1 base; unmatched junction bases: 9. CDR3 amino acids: CASSLPHRLAGGTDTQYF. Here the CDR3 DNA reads TGTGCCAGCAGCTTACCCCATCGGCTAGCGGGGGGCACAGATACGCAGTATTTT. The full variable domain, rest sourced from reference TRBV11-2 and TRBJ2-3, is EAGVAQSPRYKIIEKRQSVAFWCNPISGHATLYWYQQILGQGPKLLIQFQNNGVVDDSQLPKDRFSAERLKGVDSTLKIQPAKLEDSAVYLCASSLPHRLAGGTDTQYFGPGTRLTVL.

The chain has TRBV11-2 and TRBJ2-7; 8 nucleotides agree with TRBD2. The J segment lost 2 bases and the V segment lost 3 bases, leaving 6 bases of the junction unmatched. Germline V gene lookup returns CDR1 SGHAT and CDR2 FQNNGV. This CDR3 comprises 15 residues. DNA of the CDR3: TGTGCCAGCAGCTTTATGACTAGCGCGACCTACGAGCAGTACTTC. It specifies CASSFMTSATYEQYF.

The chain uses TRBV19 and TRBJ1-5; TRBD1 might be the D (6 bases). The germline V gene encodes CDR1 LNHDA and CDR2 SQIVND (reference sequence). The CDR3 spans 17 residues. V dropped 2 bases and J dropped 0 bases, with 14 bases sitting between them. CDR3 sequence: CASSIRAGEHSNQPQHF. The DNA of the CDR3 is TGTGCCAGTAGTATACGTGCAGGGGAACATAGCAATCAGCCCCAGCATTTT.

CDR3 DNA: TGCGCCAGCAGCCTCGGGAGCACAGATACGCAGTATTTT. It yields the protein CASSLGSTDTQYF. The chain combines TRBV5-1 with TRBJ2-3; D unclear. Germline assignment: CDR1 SGHRS and CDR2 YFSETQ. The V end was cut by 4 bases, the J end by 0 bases, with 6 bases between. This CDR3 spans 13 amino acids. Looking up the rest from reference TRBV5-1 and TRBJ2-3 gives the full variable domain: KAGVTQTPRYLIKTRGQQVTLSCSPISGHRSVSWYQQTPGQGLQFLFEYFSETQRNKGNFPGRFSGRQFSNSRSEMNVSTLELGDSALYLCASSLGSTDTQYFGPGTRLTVL.

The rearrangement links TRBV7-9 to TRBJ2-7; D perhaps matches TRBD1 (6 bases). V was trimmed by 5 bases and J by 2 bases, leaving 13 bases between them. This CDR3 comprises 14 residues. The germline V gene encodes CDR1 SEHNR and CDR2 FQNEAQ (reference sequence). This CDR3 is CASSTGQRPYEQYF. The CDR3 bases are TGTGCCAGCAGCACCGGACAGCGCCCCTACGAGCAGTACTTC.

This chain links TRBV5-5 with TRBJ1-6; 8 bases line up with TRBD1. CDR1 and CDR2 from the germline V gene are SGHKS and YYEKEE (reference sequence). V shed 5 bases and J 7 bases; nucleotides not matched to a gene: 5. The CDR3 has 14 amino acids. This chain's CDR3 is CASRIQGGNSPLHF. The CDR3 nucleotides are TGTGCCAGCAGAATACAGGGGGGCAATTCACCCCTCCACTTT.

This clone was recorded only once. This CDR3 reads CASSPGGVGGNTIYF. CDR3 bases: TGTGCCAGCAGCCCCGGGGGGGTCGGTGGAAACACCATATATTTT. The chain combines TRBV6-5 with TRBJ1-3; a weak D match, TRBD1 (5 bases). The germline gives CDR1 MNHEY, CDR2 SVGAGI. Trimming stripped 6 bases from V and 3 bases from J, with 15 bases between. This CDR3 has 15 amino acids.

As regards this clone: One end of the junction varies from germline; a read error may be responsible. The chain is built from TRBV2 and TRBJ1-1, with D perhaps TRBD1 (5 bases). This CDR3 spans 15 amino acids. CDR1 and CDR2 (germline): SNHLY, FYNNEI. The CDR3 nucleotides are TGTGCCCGCAGTGAAAATCGGGGACTCGGACCTGAAGCTTTCTTT. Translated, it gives CARSENRGLGPEAFF.

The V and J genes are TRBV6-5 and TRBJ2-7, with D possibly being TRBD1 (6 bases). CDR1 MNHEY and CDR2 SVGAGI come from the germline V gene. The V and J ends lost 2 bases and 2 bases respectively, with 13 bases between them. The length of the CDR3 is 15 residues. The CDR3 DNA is TGTGCCAGCAGTTACGTGTCAGGGGCCACCTACGAGCAGTACTTC. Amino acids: CASSYVSGATYEQYF.

CDR3 coding DNA: TGTGCCAGTACTGAGACAGGCCCCTATGGCTACACCTTC. It is translated as CASTETGPYGYTF. The chain is built from TRBV19 and TRBJ1-2, with a possible D match to TRBD1 (6 bases). The CDR3 has 13 residues. Germline V lookup: CDR1 LNHDA, CDR2 SQIVND (reference sequence). The V and J ends lost 7 bases and 4 bases respectively, with 13 bases between them.

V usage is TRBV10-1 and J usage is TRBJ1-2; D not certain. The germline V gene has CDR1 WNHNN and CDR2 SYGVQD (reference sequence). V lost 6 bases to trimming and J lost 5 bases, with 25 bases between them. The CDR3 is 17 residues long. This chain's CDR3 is CASRIRWADILRYGYTF. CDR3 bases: TGCGCCAGCAGGATACGGTGGGCAGATATTTTACGATATGGCTACACCTTC.

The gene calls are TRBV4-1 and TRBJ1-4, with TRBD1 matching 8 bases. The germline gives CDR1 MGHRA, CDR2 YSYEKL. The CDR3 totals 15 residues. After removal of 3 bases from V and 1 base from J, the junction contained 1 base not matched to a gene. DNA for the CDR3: TGCGCCAGCAGCCACACAGGGGGAACTAATGAAAAACTGTTTTTT. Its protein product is CASSHTGGTNEKLFF.

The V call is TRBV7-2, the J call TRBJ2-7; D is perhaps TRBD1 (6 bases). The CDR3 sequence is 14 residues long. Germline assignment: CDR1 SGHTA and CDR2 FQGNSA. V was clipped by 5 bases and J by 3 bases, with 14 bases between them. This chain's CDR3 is CASSNRDINYEQYF. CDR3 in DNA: TGTGCCAGCAGCAACCGGGACATCAACTACGAGCAGTACTTC.

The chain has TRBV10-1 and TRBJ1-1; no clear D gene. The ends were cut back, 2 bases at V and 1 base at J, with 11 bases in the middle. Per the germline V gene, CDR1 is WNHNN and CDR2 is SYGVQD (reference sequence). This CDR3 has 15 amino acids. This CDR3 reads CASSEEASPNTEAFF. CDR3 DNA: TGCGCCAGCAGTGAGGAAGCCAGCCCGAACACTGAAGCTTTCTTT.

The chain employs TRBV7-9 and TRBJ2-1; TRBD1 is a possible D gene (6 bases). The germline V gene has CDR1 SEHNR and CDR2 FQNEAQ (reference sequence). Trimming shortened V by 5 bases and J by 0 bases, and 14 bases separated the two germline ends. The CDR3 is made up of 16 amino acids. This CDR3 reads CASSGWDNYSYNEQFF. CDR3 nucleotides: TGTGCCAGCAGCGGATGGGACAATTACTCCTACAATGAGCAGTTCTTC.

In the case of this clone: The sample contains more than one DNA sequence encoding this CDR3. DNA for the CDR3: TGTGCCAGCAGTTTATCTCTAGGGAACACTGAAGCTTTCTTT. Protein sequence: CASSLSLGNTEAFF. The chain joins TRBV27 to TRBJ1-1; D call uncertain. Trimming left V 0 bases short and J 1 base short, with 6 bases between. The CDR3 consists of 14 residues. Germline V lookup: CDR1 MNHEY, CDR2 SMNVEV (reference sequence).

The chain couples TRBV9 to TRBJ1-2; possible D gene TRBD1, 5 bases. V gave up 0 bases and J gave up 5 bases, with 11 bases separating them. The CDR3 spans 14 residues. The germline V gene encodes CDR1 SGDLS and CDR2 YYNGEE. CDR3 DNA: TGTGCCAGCAGCGTAGGAGGGGATTTATATGGCTACACCTTC. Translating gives CASSVGGDLYGYTF.